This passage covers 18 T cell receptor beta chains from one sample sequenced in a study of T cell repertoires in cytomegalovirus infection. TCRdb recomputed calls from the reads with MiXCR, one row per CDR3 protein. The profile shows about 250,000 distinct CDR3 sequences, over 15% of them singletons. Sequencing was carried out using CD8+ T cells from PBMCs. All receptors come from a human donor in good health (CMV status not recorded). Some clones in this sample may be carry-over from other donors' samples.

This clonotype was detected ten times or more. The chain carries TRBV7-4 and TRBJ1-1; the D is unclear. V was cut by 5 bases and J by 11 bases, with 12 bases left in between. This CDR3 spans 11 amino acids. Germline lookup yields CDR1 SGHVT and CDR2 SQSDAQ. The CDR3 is CASSRPLVAFF. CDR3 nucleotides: TGTGCCAGCAGCCGGCCCTTAGTGGCTTTCTTT.

The CDR3 is CASSLSESTEAFF. CDR3 bases: TGTGCCAGCAGTTTATCAGAGAGCACTGAAGCTTTCTTT. The chain has TRBV27 and TRBJ1-1; no definite D call. V lost 0 bases and J lost 4, with 6 bases in between. Germline assignment: CDR1 MNHEY and CDR2 SMNVEV (reference sequence). The CDR3 contains 13 residues.

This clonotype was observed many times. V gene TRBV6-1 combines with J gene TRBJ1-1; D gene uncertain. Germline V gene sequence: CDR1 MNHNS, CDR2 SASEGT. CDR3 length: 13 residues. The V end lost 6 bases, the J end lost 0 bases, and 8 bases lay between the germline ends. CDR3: CASRSGLNTEAFF. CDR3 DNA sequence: TGTGCCAGCAGAAGTGGGTTGAACACTGAAGCTTTCTTT.

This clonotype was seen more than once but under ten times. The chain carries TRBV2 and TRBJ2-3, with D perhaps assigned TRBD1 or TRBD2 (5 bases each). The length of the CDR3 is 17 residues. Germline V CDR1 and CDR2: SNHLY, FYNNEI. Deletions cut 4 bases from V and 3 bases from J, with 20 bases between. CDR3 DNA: TGTGCCAGCAGTGCGGGTTGGAGAGGGGAAGGTACAGATACGCAGTATTTT. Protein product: CASSAGWRGEGTDTQYF.

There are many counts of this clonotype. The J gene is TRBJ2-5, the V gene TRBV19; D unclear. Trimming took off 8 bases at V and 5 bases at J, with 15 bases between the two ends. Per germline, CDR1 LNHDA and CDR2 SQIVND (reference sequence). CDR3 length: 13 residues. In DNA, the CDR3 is TGTGCCAGTTCGTGGACCCAGGCGGAGACCCAGTACTTC. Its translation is CASSWTQAETQYF.

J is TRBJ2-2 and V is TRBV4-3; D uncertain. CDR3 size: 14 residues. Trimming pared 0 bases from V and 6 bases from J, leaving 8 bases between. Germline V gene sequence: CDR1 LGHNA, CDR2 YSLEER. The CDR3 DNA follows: TGCGCCAGCAGCCAAGATGGACCCCCCGGGGAGCTGTTTTTT. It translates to CASSQDGPPGELFF.

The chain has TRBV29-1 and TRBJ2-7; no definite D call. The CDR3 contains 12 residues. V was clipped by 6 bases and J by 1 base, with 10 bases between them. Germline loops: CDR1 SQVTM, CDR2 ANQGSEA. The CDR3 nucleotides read TGCAGCGTAGAGGACGGATCCTACGAGCAGTACTTC. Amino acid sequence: CSVEDGSYEQYF.

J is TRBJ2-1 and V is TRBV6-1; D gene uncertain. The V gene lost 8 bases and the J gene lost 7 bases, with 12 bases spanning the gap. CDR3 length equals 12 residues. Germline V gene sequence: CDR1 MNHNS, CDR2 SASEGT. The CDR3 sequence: CASLTSINEQFF. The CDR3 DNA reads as TGTGCCAGCCTTACCTCGATTAATGAGCAGTTCTTC.

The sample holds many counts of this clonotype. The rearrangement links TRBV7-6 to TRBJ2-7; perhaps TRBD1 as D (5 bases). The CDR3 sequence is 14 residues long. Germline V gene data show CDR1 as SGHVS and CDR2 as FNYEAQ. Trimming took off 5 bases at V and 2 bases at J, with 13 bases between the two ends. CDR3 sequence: CASSQAAGTYEQYF. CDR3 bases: TGTGCCAGCAGCCAAGCTGCAGGGACCTACGAGCAGTACTTC.

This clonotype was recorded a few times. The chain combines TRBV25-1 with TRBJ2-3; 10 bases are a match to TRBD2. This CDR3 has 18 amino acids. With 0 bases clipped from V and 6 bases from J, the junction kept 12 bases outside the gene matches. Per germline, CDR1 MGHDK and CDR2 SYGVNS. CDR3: CASSEYFPSGGHWDTQYF. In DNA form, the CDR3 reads TGTGCCAGCAGTGAATATTTCCCTAGCGGGGGTCATTGGGATACGCAGTATTTT.

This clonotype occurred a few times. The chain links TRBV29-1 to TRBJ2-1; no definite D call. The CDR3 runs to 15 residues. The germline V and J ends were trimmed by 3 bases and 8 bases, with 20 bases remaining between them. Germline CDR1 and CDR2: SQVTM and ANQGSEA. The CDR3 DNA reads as TGCAGCGTTGATTCAGGTCGCCCTCGCCGGGATGAGCAGTTCTTC. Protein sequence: CSVDSGRPRRDEQFF.

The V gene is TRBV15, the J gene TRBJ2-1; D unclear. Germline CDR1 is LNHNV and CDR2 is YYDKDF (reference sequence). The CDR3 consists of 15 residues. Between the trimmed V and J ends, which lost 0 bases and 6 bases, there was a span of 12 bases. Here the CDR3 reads CATSRDPSAGNEQFF. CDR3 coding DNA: TGTGCCACCAGCAGAGATCCATCAGCTGGCAATGAGCAGTTCTTC.

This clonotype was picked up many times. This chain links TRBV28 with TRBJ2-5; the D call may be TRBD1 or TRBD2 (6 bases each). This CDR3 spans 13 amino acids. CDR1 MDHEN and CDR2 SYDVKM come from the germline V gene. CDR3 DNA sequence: TGTGCTGCGCGACAGGCGGGGAGGGAGACCCAGTACTTC. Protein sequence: CAARQAGRETQYF.

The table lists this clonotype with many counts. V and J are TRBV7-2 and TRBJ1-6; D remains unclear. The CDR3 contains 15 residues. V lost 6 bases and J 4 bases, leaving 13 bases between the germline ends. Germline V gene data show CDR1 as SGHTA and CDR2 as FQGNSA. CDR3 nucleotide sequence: TGTGCCAGCAGGGAAGAGAGAAAGTATAATTCACCCCTCCACTTT. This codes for CASREERKYNSPLHF.

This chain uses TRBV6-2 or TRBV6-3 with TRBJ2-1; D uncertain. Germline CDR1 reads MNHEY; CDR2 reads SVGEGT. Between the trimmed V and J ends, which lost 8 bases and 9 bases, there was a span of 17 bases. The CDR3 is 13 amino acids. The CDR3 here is CASGPYTSGEQFF. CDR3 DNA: TGTGCCAGCGGACCCTATACTTCGGGTGAGCAGTTCTTC.

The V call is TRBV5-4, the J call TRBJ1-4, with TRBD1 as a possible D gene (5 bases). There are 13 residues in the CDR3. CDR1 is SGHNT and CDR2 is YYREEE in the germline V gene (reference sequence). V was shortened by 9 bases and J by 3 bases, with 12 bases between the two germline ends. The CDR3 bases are TGTGCCACCAGGGCGGCCTCTAATGAAAAACTGTTTTTT. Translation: CATRAASNEKLFF.

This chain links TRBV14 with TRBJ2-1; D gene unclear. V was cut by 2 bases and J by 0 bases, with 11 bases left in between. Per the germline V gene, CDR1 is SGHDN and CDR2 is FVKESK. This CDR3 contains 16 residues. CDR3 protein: CASSQPELDSYNEQFF. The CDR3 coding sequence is TGTGCCAGCAGCCAACCCGAATTAGACTCCTACAATGAGCAGTTCTTC.

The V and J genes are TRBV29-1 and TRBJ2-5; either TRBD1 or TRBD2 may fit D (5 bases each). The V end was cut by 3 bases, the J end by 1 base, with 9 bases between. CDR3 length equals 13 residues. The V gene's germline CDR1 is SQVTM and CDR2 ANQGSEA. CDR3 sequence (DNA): TGCAGCGTTGAGGGGGAGATCCAAGAGACCCAGTACTTC. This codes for CSVEGEIQETQYF. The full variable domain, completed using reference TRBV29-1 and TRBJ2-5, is SAVISQKPSRDICQRGTSLTIQCQVDSQVTMMFWYRQQPGQSLTLIATANQGSEATYESGFVIDKFPISRPNLTFSTLTVSNMSPEDSSIYLCSVEGEIQETQYFGPGTRLLVL.